This is a list of T cell receptor beta chains from one sample in a study of T cells in Graves' hyperthyroidism and ophthalmopathy. TCRdb reprocessed the multiplex PCR reads with MiXCR, giving one entry per CDR3 protein. The sample lists around 690,000 distinct CDR3 sequences; about 18% were seen once. Sequenced: blood. These receptor sequences come from a man in his fifties with Graves' hyperthyroidism. Each CDR3 is given with its conserved first and last residue. Fields, in order: clone size, J gene, D gene, V gene, CDR3 DNA, CDR3 protein. The D gene is left open where the match is weak. Rows may omit the clone size; those that give it use once, few, many or a size class.

many | TRBJ2-2 | TRBD2 | TRBV11-2 | TGTGCCAGCACCCCACTAGCGGGAGTAGTGGCCGGGGAGCTGTTTTTT | CASTPLAGVVAGELFF
many | TRBJ2-1 | - | TRBV7-2 | TGTGCCAGCAGCGTACTAGGGACTGCGAGCTCCTACAATGAGCAGTTCTTC | CASSVLGTASSYNEQFF
many | TRBJ2-7 | - | TRBV28 | TGTGCCAGCAGTTTATCTGTCGGAGAGCAGTACTTC | CASSLSVGEQYF
many | TRBJ2-7 | - | TRBV30 | TGTGCCTGGAGTGTAGGGGGGGGAGACTACGAGCAGTACTTC | CAWSVGGGDYEQYF
once | TRBJ1-2 | - | TRBV12-3/TRBV12-4 | TGTGCCAGCAGCTCTAACAGAGAAATCTATAACTATGGCTACACCTTC | CASSSNREIYNYGYTF
many | TRBJ1-6 | TRBD1 | TRBV2 | TGTGCCAGACGGACAGGGGCAAGCTCCTATAATTCACCCCTCCACTTT | CARRTGASSYNSPLHF
many | TRBJ1-1 | - | TRBV19 | TGTGCCAGTCGTTATCCGGGACATAGCTATGACACTGAAGCTTTCTTT | CASRYPGHSYDTEAFF
- | TRBJ1-4 | TRBD1 | TRBV3-1 | TGTGCCAGCAGCCTTAGGACAGGAAATGAAAGACTGTTTTTT | CASSLRTGNERLFF
many | TRBJ1-2 | - | TRBV6-6 | TGTGCCAGCAGTTACTCGGGAGGGCCGACGATCTATGGCTACACCTTC | CASSYSGGPTIYGYTF
many | TRBJ2-6 | TRBD1 | TRBV29-1 | TGCAGCGTTTGGACAGGGATTGCCTCGGGGGCCAACGTCCTGACTTTC | CSVWTGIASGANVLTF
few | TRBJ2-2 | TRBD1 | TRBV19 | TGTGCCAGTAGGCCCGGACAGGGTTCCGGGGAGCTGTTTTTT | CASRPGQGSGELFF
- | TRBJ2-3 | TRBD2 | TRBV12-3/TRBV12-4 | TGTGCCAGCAGTATTAGCGGGGGGAGCACAGATACGCAGTATTTT | CASSISGGSTDTQYF
many | TRBJ1-1 | TRBD1 | TRBV5-1 | TGCGCCAGCAGCTGGAACAGGGGGAGGGAGAACACTGAAGCTTTCTTT | CASSWNRGRENTEAFF
- | TRBJ1-5 | - | TRBV24-1 | TGTGCCACCAGTGATTCGACGGGTTTGGGACTCACACAGCCCCAGCATTTT | CATSDSTGLGLTQPQHF
many | TRBJ2-1 | - | TRBV28 | TGTGCCAGCCGAACGAAGGATTTCTCCTACAATGAGCAGTTCTTC | CASRTKDFSYNEQFF
- | TRBJ2-1 | - | TRBV7-9 | TGTGCCAGCAGCCTACCGACCGATGAGCAGTTCTTC | CASSLPTDEQFF
- | TRBJ1-1 | TRBD1 | TRBV19 | TGTGCCAGTTTTAAAGGGACAGACTTCATGAACACTGAAGCTTTCTTT | CASFKGTDFMNTEAFF
- | TRBJ2-1 | TRBD2 | TRBV7-6 | TGTGCCAGCAGCTGGGAGGGACTAGGACACAATGAGCAGTTCTTC | CASSWEGLGHNEQFF
- | TRBJ2-5 | TRBD1 | TRBV25-1 | TGTGCCAGCAGTGAAAAATGGACCGGGACAGGGGGCGCGGAGACCCAGTACTTC | CASSEKWTGTGGAETQYF
many | TRBJ1-5 | - | TRBV24-1 | TGTGCCACCAGTGATGGAACCGCTAGAGGCAATCAGCCCCAGCATTTT | CATSDGTARGNQPQHF
many | TRBJ2-3 | - | TRBV28 | TGTGCCAGCAGTTTCCGGGTTACAGATACGCAGTATTTT | CASSFRVTDTQYF
many | TRBJ2-3 | TRBD2 | TRBV7-2 | TGTGCCAGCAGCCACCCCAGGACTAGCGGGAGTCCAGATACGCAGTATTTT | CASSHPRTSGSPDTQYF
few | TRBJ2-7 | TRBD2 | TRBV30 | TGTGCCCATTCCCAGGGTGGCGGGAGCCACTACGAGCAGTACTTC | CAHSQGGGSHYEQYF
few | TRBJ2-7 | - | TRBV5-1 | TGCGCCAGCAGCCAACTGGGATCGTCCGAGCAGTACTTC | CASSQLGSSEQYF
- | TRBJ2-7 | - | TRBV20-1 | TGCAGTGCTAGACCCACAGGGAGGCACGGGCAGTACTTC | CSARPTGRHGQYF
few | TRBJ2-3 | TRBD2 | TRBV19 | TGTGCCAGTAGCCGCAGGGGGACTAGCGGAGATACGCAGTATTTT | CASSRRGTSGDTQYF
many | TRBJ2-7 | TRBD1 | TRBV7-9 | TGTGCCAGCAGCTTAGGTAGGGGGACAGGGGTGACAGAGGAGCAGTACTTC | CASSLGRGTGVTEEQYF
many | TRBJ2-1 | TRBD1 | TRBV12-3/TRBV12-4 | TGTGCCAGCAGGACCGGGACAGGGGGAAATAATGAGCAGTTCTTC | CASRTGTGGNNEQFF
few | TRBJ2-7 | - | TRBV6-1 | TGTGCCAGCAGTTATTTAGGATTAGACACCTACGAGCAGTACTTC | CASSYLGLDTYEQYF
many | TRBJ1-1 | - | TRBV7-2 | TGTGCCAGCAGCTTTGCAGGGAACCCTGAAGCTTTCTTT | CASSFAGNPEAFF
many | TRBJ2-1 | TRBD2 | TRBV6-2/TRBV6-3 | TGTGCCAGCAGTTCCGGACTAGCGGGAGGGCATGAGCAGTTCTTC | CASSSGLAGGHEQFF
many | TRBJ2-1 | TRBD2 | TRBV5-1 | TGCGCCAGCAGCTCGGGGACTAGCGGGAGGTTTCCGAATGAGCAGTTCTTC | CASSSGTSGRFPNEQFF
- | TRBJ2-3 | - | TRBV13 | TGTGCCAGCAGCTTAGAATCTTCGTTCAAGCGTGGCACAGATACGCAGTATTTT | CASSLESSFKRGTDTQYF
few | TRBJ1-2 | - | TRBV28 | TGTGCCAGCAGTTTATGGGCGACAGGTTCTAACTATGGCTACACCTTC | CASSLWATGSNYGYTF
- | TRBJ2-2 | - | TRBV4-3 | TGCGCCAGCACCCGGGCGACGAACACCGGGGAGCTGTTTTTT | CASTRATNTGELFF
many | TRBJ1-1 | TRBD1 | TRBV12-3/TRBV12-4 | TGTGCCAGCAACTTCGACAGGGCGGACACTGAAGCTTTCTTT | CASNFDRADTEAFF
many | TRBJ2-5 | TRBD2 | TRBV20-1 | TGCAGTGCTAGAGGGGTCCCTAGCGGACAAGAGACCCAGTACTTC | CSARGVPSGQETQYF
many | TRBJ2-1 | TRBD1 | TRBV19 | TGTGCCAGTAGTACGGGACAGGCTCTAGGTGAGCAGTTCTTC | CASSTGQALGEQFF
few | TRBJ2-7 | TRBD2 | TRBV24-1 | TGTGCCACCAGTGAGACTGAACTAGCGGGAGACACCTACGAGCAGTACTTC | CATSETELAGDTYEQYF
many | TRBJ2-6 | - | TRBV29-1 | TGCAGCGTTGAATGGGCGTCTGGGGCCAACGTCCTGACTTTC | CSVEWASGANVLTF
few | TRBJ2-3 | TRBD2 | TRBV9 | TGTGCCAGCAGCGTAGAGGCTACAACAATAGCGGGAGCAAGGGAAGATACGCAGTATTTT | CASSVEATTIAGAREDTQYF
few | TRBJ2-1 | TRBD1 | TRBV7-2 | TGTGCCAGCAGCCTAGGCGGGACAGGTCTTACCAATGAGCAGTTCTTC | CASSLGGTGLTNEQFF
few | TRBJ2-1 | - | TRBV20-1 | TGCAGTGCCCGTCCCCGAGGCTCCTACAATGAGCAGTTCTTC | CSARPRGSYNEQFF
many | TRBJ2-1 | - | TRBV7-9 | TGTGCCAGCAGCTGGACAGAGTCCTACAATGAGCAGTTCTTC | CASSWTESYNEQFF
many | TRBJ1-5 | TRBD1 | TRBV20-1 | TGCAGTGCCAAGACAGGGAATCAGCCCCAGCATTTT | CSAKTGNQPQHF
few | TRBJ2-7 | - | TRBV7-2 | TGTGCCAGCAGACCCCTGGAGGGGGGAGTTTTTGACGAGCAGTACTTC | CASRPLEGGVFDEQYF
- | TRBJ2-3 | TRBD2 | TRBV7-6 | TGTGCCAGCAGCTTAGGTAGCGGGAGTTCAGATACGCAGTCTTTT | CASSLGSGSSDTQSF
- | TRBJ2-4 | - | TRBV20-1 | TGCAGTGCTACCCCGGAAATTCGCTCCAAAAACATTCAGTACTTC | CSATPEIRSKNIQYF
many | TRBJ2-3 | TRBD2 | TRBV28 | TGTGCCAGCAGTTTGTCTACTAGCGGGAGCTCTGCAGATACGCAGTATTTT | CASSLSTSGSSADTQYF
many | TRBJ2-5 | TRBD2 | TRBV12-3/TRBV12-4 | TGTGCCAGCAGTTTCTTAGCGGGAGGTATACAAGAGACCCAGTACTTC | CASSFLAGGIQETQYF
many | TRBJ2-1 | TRBD2 | TRBV20-1 | TGCAGTGCCAGACTAAGACTAGCGGGAGAGCATGAGCAGTTCTTC | CSARLRLAGEHEQFF
- | TRBJ2-2 | - | TRBV10-3 | TGTGCCATCAGTGGCCATACCGGGGAGCTGTTTTTT | CAISGHTGELFF
many | TRBJ2-7 | - | TRBV28 | TGTGCCAGCAGCCGGGTAGTTCCCTACGAGCAGTACTTC | CASSRVVPYEQYF
many | TRBJ1-1 | - | TRBV28 | TGTGCCAGCAGTTCTCGTAGGGCAGGTGGGTCGAACACTGAAGCTTTCTTT | CASSSRRAGGSNTEAFF